This T cell receptor beta chain came from a study of human T cells and chemical hapten exposure. Study context: Affected patients, primarily female, had alopecia areata, totalis or universalis.

V was pared by 6 bases and J by 0 bases, with 17 bases between. CDR3 length: 16 residues. Original methodology: A per-sample median of roughly 91,000 TCRs was observed, with a range of about 23,224 to 690,600. TCRdb used MiXCR to reprocess the RACE reads, holding one entry per CDR3 protein. TCRdb assigned the V and J calls; the authors' analysis was not used. The sample has over 70,000 distinct CDR3 sequences; 8.5% are singletons. Time point described: patch test 2, 6 weeks after DPC sensitization. Treatment given: therapeutic diphenylcyclopropenone sensitization with weekly scalp DPC. Blood draws came first, before each patch test.

This clonotype was obtained from a woman aged 45-59 years with alopecia areata. Some clones in this sample may be carry-over from other donors' samples. The rearrangement uses TRBV12-3 or TRBV12-4 and TRBJ1-1; unclear D gene. The sequencing used whole blood, collected in connection with sensitization to the hapten diphenylcyclopropenone (DPC). CDR3 region: CASSPSDWYMNTEAFF. In DNA form, the CDR3 reads TGTGCCAGCAGCCCTTCGGACTGGTACATGAACACTGAAGCTTTCTTT.